This T cell receptor beta chain was sequenced during a study of human T cells and chemical hapten exposure. Overall study: Weekly diphenylcyclopropenone doses were given to patients' scalps across the roughly 25-week study.

As for time point: patch test 2, 6 weeks after DPC sensitization. The treatment here: therapeutic diphenylcyclopropenone sensitization with weekly scalp DPC. The V gene end was trimmed by 5 bases and the J gene end by 0 bases; junction bases not matched to a gene: 3. The CDR3 is 13 amino acids. Germline assignment: CDR1 DFQATT and CDR2 SNEGSKA (reference sequence). Many counts were recorded for this clonotype. Per the authors' pipeline: A per-sample median of approximately 87,000 TCRs was observed, with counts ranging from roughly 20,000 to 690,600. TCRdb reanalysed the RACE reads using MiXCR and keeps one entry per CDR3 protein. TCRdb, not the original authors, processed these V and J calls. The table records 360,000 or so distinct CDR3 sequences, about 6% of them present only once.

This specimen was whole blood, taken in connection with sensitization to the hapten diphenylcyclopropenone (DPC). The sequence came from a young woman with alopecia areata. Some clones in this sample may be carry-over from other donors' samples. The J gene is TRBJ1-1, the V gene TRBV20-1, with TRBD1 matching over 7 bases. The CDR3 region is CSAFRGMNTEAFF. CDR3 nucleotides: TGCAGTGCTTTCAGGGGGATGAACACTGAAGCTTTCTTT.